The 27 T cell receptor beta chains reported below all come from one sample, sequenced in a study of blood T cells in healthy people across ages. Primed by a sample-barcoded 5' primer and a J-beta primer mix, a second PCR proceeded for about 6 to 11 cycles. From the 5' RACE reads, TCRdb called clonotypes with MiXCR, one entry per CDR3 protein. The top ten hold approximately 11% of the sample, which has 1.5 million to 2 million distinct CDR3 sequences, approximately 32% seen once. Sequencing was done on a sample of blood. The receptors here all came from a young woman in good health.

Ten or more counts support this clonotype. The chain joins TRBV20-1 to TRBJ2-7; 9 positions agree with TRBD1. The CDR3 sequence is 12 residues long. The V and J ends lost 8 bases and 5 bases, in that order; junction bases with no gene match: 7. In germline, CDR1 is DFQATT, CDR2 SNEGSKA (reference sequence). CDR3 coding DNA: TGCAGTCCCAACAGGGGGCTCCACGAGCAGTACTTC. Protein sequence: CSPNRGLHEQYF.

This clonotype was seen ten or more times. The chain joins TRBV5-1 to TRBJ2-5; tentatively, D is TRBD1 (5 bases). Between the trimmed V and J ends, which lost 4 bases and 5 bases, there was a span of 12 bases. The CDR3 contains 13 residues. The germline gives CDR1 SGHRS, CDR2 YFSETQ. CDR3 sequence: CASSPSGLETQYF. The CDR3 nucleotides are TGCGCCAGCAGCCCCTCAGGGTTGGAGACCCAGTACTTC.

The chain has TRBV2 and TRBJ1-2; D may be TRBD1 (6 bases). CDR1 is SNHLY, CDR2 FYNNEI, per germline. The CDR3 is made up of 15 amino acids. V dropped 5 bases and J dropped 5 bases, with 18 bases sitting between them. The CDR3 spells CASSTDRPGRYGYTF. CDR3 DNA sequence: TGTGCCAGCAGTACGGACAGACCAGGCCGGTATGGCTACACCTTC. The whole variable domain, remainder taken from reference TRBV2 and TRBJ1-2, is EPEVTQTPSHQVTQMGQEVILRCVPISNHLYFYWYRQILGQKVEFLVSFYNNEISEKSEIFDDQFSVERPDGSNFTLKIRSTKLEDSAMYFCASSTDRPGRYGYTFGSGTRLTVV.

Only a few counts were recorded for this clonotype. This chain links TRBV5-8 with TRBJ2-5; 8 nucleotides agree with TRBD1. Germline V CDR1 and CDR2: SGHTS, YDEGEE. The CDR3 sequence is 14 residues long. J gave up 5 bases and V 4 bases, and 7 bases lay outside the gene matches. This CDR3 is CASSIGQGAETQYF. CDR3 sequence (DNA): TGTGCCAGCAGCATCGGACAGGGTGCCGAGACCCAGTACTTC.

A few counts support this clonotype. V is TRBV6-2 or TRBV6-3 and J is TRBJ2-1; TRBD2 agrees at 14 bases. Trimming cost V 2 bases and J 4 bases; bases outside gene matches: 7. From germline, CDR1 is MNHEY and CDR2 SVGEGT. There are 18 residues in the CDR3. The CDR3 nucleotides are TGTGCCAGCAGTTACGAGACTAGCGGGAGGGTGGGATACAATGAGCAGTTCTTC. It is translated as CASSYETSGRVGYNEQFF.

This chain uses TRBV10-1 with TRBJ2-2; no clear D. The CDR3 spans 16 residues. CDR1 and CDR2 (germline): WNHNN, SYGVQD (reference sequence). Trimming pared 5 bases from V and 2 bases from J, leaving 15 bases between. The CDR3 region is CASSSGVTINTGELFF. The CDR3 DNA is TGCGCCAGCAGTTCAGGTGTGACCATTAACACCGGGGAGCTGTTTTTT.

V gene TRBV7-9 combines with J gene TRBJ2-7; 7 bases align to TRBD2. With 5 bases clipped from V and 2 bases from J, the junction kept 15 bases outside the gene matches. From germline, CDR1 is SEHNR and CDR2 FQNEAQ (reference sequence). The CDR3 runs 17 residues. Here the CDR3 DNA reads TGTGCCAGCAGCCCTGGGTGGGGCGGGAGCTTCCCCTACGAGCAGTACTTC. It encodes CASSPGWGGSFPYEQYF.

The chain carries TRBV15 and TRBJ2-3, with D tentatively TRBD1 or TRBD2 (5 bases each). The CDR3 has 17 amino acids. V lost 3 bases to trimming and J lost 5 bases, with 21 bases between them. Germline values: CDR1 LNHNV, CDR2 YYDKDF (reference sequence). The CDR3 loop is CATSSPGPKDKRDTQYF. CDR3 coding DNA: TGTGCCACCAGCAGCCCGGGGCCAAAAGACAAGAGAGATACGCAGTATTTT. Supplemented by reference TRBV15 and TRBJ2-3, the full variable domain reads DAMVIQNPRYQVTQFGKPVTLSCSQTLNHNVMYWYQQKSSQAPKLLFHYYDKDFNNEADTPDNFQSRRPNTSFCFLDIRSPGLGDTAMYLCATSSPGPKDKRDTQYFGPGTRLTVL.

This chain joins TRBV25-1 and TRBJ1-4, with 10 bases that match TRBD1. The CDR3 covers 13 residues. Unmatched junction bases numbered 5, after V lost 6 bases and J lost 10 bases. CDR1 is MGHDK and CDR2 is SYGVNS in the germline V gene. The CDR3 protein is CASSGQGGGKLFF. The DNA of the CDR3 is TGTGCCAGCAGCGGACAGGGGGGGGGAAAACTGTTTTTT.

This clonotype occurred many times. The chain couples TRBV5-6 to TRBJ2-1, with D hard to call. The CDR3 is 13 amino acids. Trimming stripped 6 bases from V and 0 bases from J, with 7 bases between. Germline CDR1 SGHDT, CDR2 YYEEEE. The CDR3 nucleotides are TGTGCCAGCACCTATAGCTCCTACAATGAGCAGTTCTTC. Its translation is CASTYSSYNEQFF.

The gene calls are TRBV3-1 and TRBJ1-2; no firm D call. CDR1 is LGHDT, CDR2 YNNKEL, per germline (reference sequence). The CDR3 is 13 amino acids. Trimming shortened V by 3 bases and J by 1 base, and 6 bases separated the two germline ends. The CDR3: CASSQRVNYGYTF. CDR3 nucleotide sequence: TGTGCCAGCAGCCAGAGAGTTAACTATGGCTACACCTTC.

This chain uses TRBV2 with TRBJ2-5, with 9 bases lining up with TRBD1. CDR1 SNHLY and CDR2 FYNNEI come from the germline V gene. V shed 2 bases and J 5 bases; nucleotides not matched to a gene: 6. The CDR3 extends over 15 amino acids. The CDR3: CASSENTGGRETQYF. CDR3 nucleotides: TGTGCCAGCAGTGAAAATACAGGGGGCAGGGAGACCCAGTACTTC.

V usage is TRBV6-5 and J usage is TRBJ2-5, with TRBD2 matching over 12 bases. CDR1 is MNHEY, CDR2 SVGAGI, per germline. The CDR3 runs 19 residues. J lost 4 bases, V lost 3 bases, and 15 bases had no gene match. The CDR3 is CASSYKLAGGTATRETQYF. The CDR3 DNA is TGTGCCAGCAGTTATAAACTAGCGGGGGGCACTGCTACCCGAGAGACCCAGTACTTC.

The chain carries TRBV5-1 and TRBJ2-1; unclear D gene. The V gene lost 4 bases and the J gene lost 3 bases, with 11 bases spanning the gap. This CDR3 is built from 14 residues. Germline values: CDR1 SGHRS, CDR2 YFSETQ. This CDR3 reads CASSPPPHYNEQFF. The CDR3 DNA reads TGCGCCAGCAGCCCCCCGCCGCACTACAATGAGCAGTTCTTC. Drawing the rest from reference TRBV5-1 and TRBJ2-1, the complete variable domain is KAGVTQTPRYLIKTRGQQVTLSCSPISGHRSVSWYQQTPGQGLQFLFEYFSETQRNKGNFPGRFSGRQFSNSRSEMNVSTLELGDSALYLCASSPPPHYNEQFFGPGTRLTVL.

This clonotype occurred many times. This chain uses TRBV7-2 with TRBJ2-1, with 9 bases lining up with TRBD2. The CDR3 loop spans 15 amino acids. Germline V gene data show CDR1 as SGHTA and CDR2 as FQGNSA. V was clipped by 3 bases and J by 3 bases; unmatched bases: 3. The DNA of the CDR3 is TGTGCCAGCAGCTTTAGCGGGGGACTCTACAATGAGCAGTTCTTC. Translated, it gives CASSFSGGLYNEQFF.

The rearrangement joins TRBV9 to TRBJ1-1; D may be TRBD1 (5 bases). This CDR3 comprises 13 residues. Germline CDR1 SGDLS, CDR2 YYNGEE. The V end was cut by 3 bases, the J end by 5 bases, with 11 bases between. As DNA, the CDR3 is TGTGCCAGCAGCGCCGGGGACCGGACTGAAGCTTTCTTT. It is translated as CASSAGDRTEAFF.

The rearrangement joins TRBV4-1 to TRBJ2-1; D is possibly TRBD2 (6 bases). V shed 4 bases and J shed 8 bases, with 12 bases lying between them. This CDR3 region has 13 residues. Per germline, CDR1 MGHRA and CDR2 YSYEKL. CDR3 sequence reads: CASSPPWGDEQFF. CDR3 nucleotide sequence: TGCGCCAGCAGCCCCCCGTGGGGGGATGAGCAGTTCTTC.

The rearrangement uses TRBV5-1 and TRBJ2-5; D possibly corresponds to TRBD1 (6 bases). The germline gives CDR1 SGHRS, CDR2 YFSETQ. The CDR3 extends over 14 amino acids. Trimming stripped 5 bases from V and 3 bases from J, with 14 bases between. CDR3 loop: CASSSQTGKETQYF. The CDR3 DNA sequence: TGCGCCAGCAGTTCGCAAACAGGGAAAGAGACCCAGTACTTC.

This clonotype was counted a single time. V usage is TRBV6-1 and J usage is TRBJ2-5; D remains unclear. With the DNA end fitting TRBJ2-7 better, the J assignment may be wrong. Germline V gene sequence: CDR1 MNHNS, CDR2 SASEGT. The CDR3 extends over 15 amino acids. CDR3 loop: CATEKPDSLPYEQYF. The CDR3 nucleotides read TGTGCCACCGAAAAACCAGACTCGCTTCCGTACGAGCAGTACTTC.

This clonotype was observed a few times. This chain connects TRBV3-1 to TRBJ2-3; D is perhaps TRBD2 (7 bases). Per the germline V gene, CDR1 is LGHDT and CDR2 is YNNKEL (reference sequence). V was cut by 0 bases and J by 4 bases, with 14 bases left in between. The CDR3 is made up of 16 amino acids. CDR3 sequence: CASSQDGFGGPDTQYF. CDR3 DNA: TGTGCCAGCAGCCAAGACGGATTCGGGGGGCCAGATACGCAGTATTTT.

CDR3: CASSLALAANTGELFF. As DNA, the CDR3 is TGTGCCAGCAGCTTAGCACTAGCGGCGAACACCGGGGAGCTGTTTTTT. The chain links TRBV7-9 to TRBJ2-2, with 8 bases aligning to TRBD2. The CDR3 totals 16 residues. J gave up 0 bases and V 0 bases, and 0 bases lay outside the gene matches. The germline CDR1 and CDR2 sequences are SEHNR and FQNEAQ (reference sequence).

J is TRBJ2-7 and V is TRBV20-1; the D gene is possibly TRBD1 (7 bases). Germline values: CDR1 DFQATT, CDR2 SNEGSKA (reference sequence). The CDR3 spans 16 residues. V was shortened by 0 bases and J by 3 bases, with 18 bases between the two germline ends. CDR3 region: CSARDEEGAMSYEQYF. The DNA for the CDR3 is TGCAGTGCTAGAGATGAGGAGGGGGCGATGAGCTACGAGCAGTACTTC.

The chain has TRBV30 and TRBJ2-5, with 7 bases that match TRBD2. V shed 3 bases and J 9 bases; nucleotides not matched to a gene: 4. Germline CDR1 and CDR2: GTSNPN and SVGIG (reference sequence). The CDR3 has 11 amino acids. This CDR3 is CAWSVGGAQYF. DNA for the CDR3: TGTGCCTGGAGCGTGGGAGGGGCCCAGTACTTC. Together with reference TRBV30 and TRBJ2-5, the CDR3 gives the full variable domain: SQTIHQWPATLVQPVGSPLSLECTVEGTSNPNLYWYRQAAGRGLQLLFYSVGIGQISSEVPQNLSASRPQDRQFILSSKKLLLSDSGFYLCAWSVGGAQYFGPGTRLLVL.

This rearrangement joins TRBV4-1 to TRBJ1-2, with 9 bases that match TRBD1. Unmatched junction bases numbered 7, after V lost 4 bases and J lost 4 bases. The CDR3 has 15 amino acids. Germline V lookup: CDR1 MGHRA, CDR2 YSYEKL. The CDR3 sequence is CASSRETGGSYGYTF. The CDR3 bases are TGCGCCAGCAGCCGAGAAACAGGGGGCAGCTATGGCTACACCTTC.

Only a few counts were recorded for this clonotype. The chain carries TRBV28 and TRBJ2-4; D is possibly TRBD1 (6 bases). The CDR3 is made up of 15 amino acids. V was cut by 6 bases and J by 2 bases, with 14 bases left in between. Germline V gene lookup returns CDR1 MDHEN and CDR2 SYDVKM. CDR3 bases: TGTGCCAGCAGACCACAGGGACCTTCCAAAAACATTCAGTACTTC. Translated: CASRPQGPSKNIQYF. Based on the CDR3 plus reference TRBV28 and TRBJ2-4, the full variable domain is DVKVTQSSRYLVKRTGEKVFLECVQDMDHENMFWYRQDPGLGLRLIYFSYDVKMKEKGDIPEGYSVSREKKERFSLILESASTNQTSMYLCASRPQGPSKNIQYFGAGTRLSVL.

Of note for this clonotype: Its ends do not fully match the called genes, so a read error is possible. The rearrangement uses TRBV7-7 and TRBJ2-3, with D uncertain. Germline V CDR1 and CDR2: SSHAT, FNYEAQ (reference sequence). The CDR3 spans 13 residues. The chain's CDR3 is CASSSLDTDTRYF. CDR3 nucleotide sequence: TGTGCCAGCAGCTCGCTAGACACAGATACGCGGTATTTT.

The chain uses TRBV5-1 and TRBJ2-5; no reliable D call. This CDR3 spans 13 amino acids. The germline V gene has CDR1 SGHRS and CDR2 YFSETQ. Trimming removed 1 base from V and 2 bases from J, with 6 bases in between. The DNA for the CDR3 is TGCGCCAGCAGCTTGCGAACTCAAGAGACCCAGTACTTC. Amino acids: CASSLRTQETQYF.